What follows describes a single T cell receptor beta chain. Its antigen is unknown. In preparing bulk TCR libraries, previously described methods and listed TCR primers were used. TCRdb called the PCR reads again in MiXCR, with one record for every CDR3 protein. Of 350,000 or so distinct CDR3 sequences in the sample, 20% to 25% were seen once. The data stem from a study of molecular identifiers for immune sequencing clone quantification. Looking at the study overall: Sequencing covered four of five parts into which replicate RNA from around 20,000 or 100,000 naive CD8 cells was split. Findings and limits, study-wide: Over 99% of effector molecules, yet under 1% of naive-cell molecules, were held by clones above 20 RNA copies.

Sorting recovered naive CD8 T cells on a CD8+CD4-CCR7+CD45RA+ profile. This CDR3 is 15 amino acids long. Trimming took 5 bases from V and 3 from J, leaving 16 bases between them. The clonotype was recovered from a human donor in good health. Some libraries in this study had Jurkat cell RNA spiked in. The chain employs TRBV12-3 or TRBV12-4 and TRBJ1-2; D not resolved. Sequencing used naive CD8+ T cells from blood, with Jurkat cell RNA spiked in. Stated subset: FACS-sorted CD8+CD4-CCR7+CD45RA+ naive T cells. Written as DNA, the CDR3 is TGTGCCAGCAGTCCCAACTTAGAAACCTACTATGGCTACACCTTC. It codes for CASSPNLETYYGYTF.